The sequence of this T cell receptor beta chain was determined in a study of T cell responses to AZD1222 COVID-19 vaccine. Study observations and caveats: Spike regions recognized by vaccine-associated CD4 TCRs spanned the protein, led by 160-218 and 743-854. Recipients of AZD1222 seropositive at baseline numbered only five or six. Repertoire sampling occurred only after the peak T cell response.

Germline CDR1 and CDR2: SGHNT and YYREEE (reference sequence). CDR3 length equals 16 residues. Trimming removed 0 bases from V and 1 base from J, with 11 bases in between. Turning to this clone: Its target is not known.

The assay was immunoSEQ multiplex PCR, and TCRdb's table has in-frame clones only and misses some. Of roughly 97,000 clones in the sample, nearly 95% were seen once. The V call is TRBV5-4, the J call TRBJ2-1, with D tentatively TRBD2 (5 bases). Material: peripheral blood, obtained on day 0 of AZD1222 vaccination. The receptor was derived from an adult in good health. The CDR3: CASSLAAGYSYNEQFF. As DNA, the CDR3 is TGTGCCAGCAGCTTGGCCGCGGGTTATTCCTACAATGAGCAGTTCTTC.